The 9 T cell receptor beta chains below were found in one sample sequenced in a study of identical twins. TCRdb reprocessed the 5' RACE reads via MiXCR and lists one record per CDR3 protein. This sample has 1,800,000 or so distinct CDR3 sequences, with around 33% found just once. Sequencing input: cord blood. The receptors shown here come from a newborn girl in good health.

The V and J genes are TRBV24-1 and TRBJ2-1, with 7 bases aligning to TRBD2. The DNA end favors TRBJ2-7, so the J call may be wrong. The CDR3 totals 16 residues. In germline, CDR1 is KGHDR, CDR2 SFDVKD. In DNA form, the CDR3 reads TGTGCCACCAGTGATTTCGGCGGGAGCGCCTACAATGAGCAGTACTTC. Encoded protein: CATSDFGGSAYNEQYF.

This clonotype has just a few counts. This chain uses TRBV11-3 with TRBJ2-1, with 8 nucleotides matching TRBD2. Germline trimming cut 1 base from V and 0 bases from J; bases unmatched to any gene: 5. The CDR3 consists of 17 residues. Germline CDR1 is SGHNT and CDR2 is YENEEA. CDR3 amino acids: CASSLGGGGSSYNEQFF. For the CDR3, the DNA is TGTGCCAGCAGCTTAGGCGGCGGGGGGAGCTCCTACAATGAGCAGTTCTTC.

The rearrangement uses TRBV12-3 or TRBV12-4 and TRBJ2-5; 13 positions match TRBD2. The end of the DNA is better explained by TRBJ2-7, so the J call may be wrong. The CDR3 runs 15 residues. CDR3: CASRPGLAGDYEQYF. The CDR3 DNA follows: TGTGCCAGCAGGCCTGGACTAGCGGGAGACTACGAGCAGTACTTC.

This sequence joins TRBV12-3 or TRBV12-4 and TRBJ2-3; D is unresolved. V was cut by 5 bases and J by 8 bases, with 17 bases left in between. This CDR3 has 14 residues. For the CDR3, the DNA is TGTGCCAGCAGTCCACGTCCCCCTTCCGGTACGCAGTATTTT. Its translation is CASSPRPPSGTQYF.

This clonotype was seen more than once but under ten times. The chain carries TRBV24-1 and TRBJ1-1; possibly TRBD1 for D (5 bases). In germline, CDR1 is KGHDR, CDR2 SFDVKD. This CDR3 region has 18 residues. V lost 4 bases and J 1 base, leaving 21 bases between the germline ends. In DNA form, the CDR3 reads TGTGCCACCAGTGAACCTCGACAAGGAGGCGGGGGGAACACTGAAGCTTTCTTT. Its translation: CATSEPRQGGGGNTEAFF.

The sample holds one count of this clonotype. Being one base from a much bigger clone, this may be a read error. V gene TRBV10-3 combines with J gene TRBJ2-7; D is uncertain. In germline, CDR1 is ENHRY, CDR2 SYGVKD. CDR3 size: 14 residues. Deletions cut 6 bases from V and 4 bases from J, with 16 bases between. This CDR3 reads CAIRSDKSGYEQYF. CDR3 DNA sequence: TGTGCCATCAGGAGCGACAAGTCCGGATACGAGCAGTACTTC.

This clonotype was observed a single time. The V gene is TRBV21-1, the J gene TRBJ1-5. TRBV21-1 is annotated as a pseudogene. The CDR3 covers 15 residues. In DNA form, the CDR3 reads TGTGCCAGCAGCCTCCCGCGGATTAGCAATCAGCCCCAGCATTTT. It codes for CASSLPRISNQPQHF.

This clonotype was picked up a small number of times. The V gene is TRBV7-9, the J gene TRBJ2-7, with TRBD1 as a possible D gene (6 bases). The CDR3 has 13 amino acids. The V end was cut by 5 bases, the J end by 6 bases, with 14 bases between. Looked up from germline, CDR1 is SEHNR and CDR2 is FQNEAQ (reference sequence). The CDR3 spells CASSPTGLSEQYF. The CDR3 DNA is TGTGCCAGCAGCCCGACAGGTTTAAGCGAGCAGTACTTC.

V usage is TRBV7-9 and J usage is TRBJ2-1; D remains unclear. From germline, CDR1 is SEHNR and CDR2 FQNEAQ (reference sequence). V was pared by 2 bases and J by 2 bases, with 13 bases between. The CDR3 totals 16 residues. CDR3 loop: CASSLRAGVTYNEQFF. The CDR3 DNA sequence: TGTGCCAGCAGCTTAAGGGCTGGAGTCACCTACAATGAGCAGTTCTTC.